The clone carrying this T cell receptor beta chain turned up a few times. A sample-barcoded 5' primer and a J-beta primer mix were used in a second PCR of roughly 7 to 12 cycles. All samples gave at least 2.5 million CDR3-containing paired-end reads. TCRdb re-called the 5' RACE reads with MiXCR, one entry per CDR3 protein. The data show roughly 680,000 distinct CDR3 sequences, 45% to 50% seen once. This entry is derived from a study of blood T cells in healthy people across ages. Across the study: About one barcoded beta molecule per two T cells was captured by template switching.

The individuals who served as donors were healthy Caucasians living in Russia, aged roughly 6 to 90. Germline V lookup: CDR1 SEHNR, CDR2 FQNEAQ (reference sequence). V was clipped by 5 bases and J by 4 bases; unmatched bases: 18. The CDR3 is 19 amino acids. Sequencing input: blood. The receptor comes from a woman aged 55-75 years in good health. The J gene is TRBJ2-1, the V gene TRBV7-9; 9 positions match TRBD1. The CDR3 DNA reads as TGTGCCAGCAGCAATAGATTCGCCGGGACAGGGCAAGGTTACAATGAGCAGTTCTTC. It yields the protein CASSNRFAGTGQGYNEQFF.